Following are 8 T cell receptor beta chains from one sample sequenced in a study of cytomegalovirus exposure and HLA in healthy donors. The PCR ran on 60 Vbeta and 13 Jbeta primers. Measured with immunoSEQ multiplex PCR; TCRdb has only the in-frame clones, and not every one. The sample shows roughly 100,000 clones, around 9.1% of them seen only once. The sequenced material came from PBMCs. These receptor sequences come from a man between 40 and 49 years old in good health and CMV-seropositive.

This sequence joins TRBV10-2 and TRBJ1-2; no clear D. Germline loops: CDR1 WSHSY, CDR2 SAAADI. The CDR3 has 12 amino acids. V lost 4 bases, J lost 1 base, and 4 bases lay in between. As DNA, the CDR3 is TGCGCCAGCAGTGGTATTAACTATGGCTACACCTTC. As protein: CASSGINYGYTF.

V and J are TRBV6-1 and TRBJ1-5; D is uncertain. The CDR3 runs to 13 residues. Germline V gives CDR1 MNHNS, CDR2 SASEGT. The ends were cut back, 7 bases at V and 0 bases at J, with 7 bases in the middle. CDR3 in amino acids: CASNIDSNQPQHF. The CDR3 coding sequence is TGTGCCAGCAATATAGATAGCAATCAGCCCCAGCATTTT.

A few counts support this clone. The rearrangement links TRBV11-1 to TRBJ1-5; D unclear. The CDR3 consists of 15 residues. V lost 1 base and J 6 bases, leaving 13 bases between the germline ends. Germline lookup yields CDR1 SGHAT and CDR2 FQDESV (reference sequence). The CDR3 DNA reads TGTGCCAGCAGCTTAGATACCGGCCCAGGTCAGCCCCAGCATTTT. Translation: CASSLDTGPGQPQHF.

This clone was seen only a few times. It is likely a read error, because the conserved phenylalanine at the end of the CDR3 is missing. The chain couples TRBV6-1 to TRBJ1-1, with 7 bases that match TRBD1. The CDR3 is 16 residues long. Germline V gene sequence: CDR1 MNHNS, CDR2 SASEGT. The DNA of the CDR3 is TGTGACAGCAGTGAAGAAACAGGGGCTGGGAAAACTGAAGCTTTCTTG. Amino acid sequence: CDSSEETGAGKTEAFL.

This clone has more than one count but fewer than ten. V usage is TRBV4-1 and J usage is TRBJ2-7; 8 nucleotides align to TRBD2. CDR1 is MGHRA, CDR2 YSYEKL, per germline. The V and J ends lost 4 bases and 5 bases, in that order; junction bases with no gene match: 10. This CDR3 contains 15 residues. CDR3 sequence (DNA): TGCGCCAGCAGCCCCGGGACTAGAGGGTTACACGAGCAGTACTTC. Translated: CASSPGTRGLHEQYF.

As to this clone: One end of the junction varies from germline; a read error may be responsible. This rearrangement joins TRBV6-4 to TRBJ1-2; D call uncertain. The CDR3 sequence is 12 residues long. Per the germline V gene, CDR1 is MRHNA and CDR2 is SNTAGT. The CDR3 sequence: CASPLDYYGHTF. The CDR3 DNA reads TGTGCCTCCCCCCTGGACTACTATGGCCACACCTTC.

This clone was counted between two and nine times. The CDR3 spells CASSYSSVGELFF. In DNA, the CDR3 is TGTGCCAGCAGTTACTCGAGCGTCGGGGAGCTGTTTTTT. The V and J genes are TRBV6-5 and TRBJ2-2, with D uncertain. Germline-derived CDR1 and CDR2 are MNHEY and SVGAGI. Trimming left V 0 bases short and J 7 bases short, with 6 bases between. This CDR3 contains 13 residues.

The chain joins TRBV4-1 to TRBJ2-7, with 10 bases fitting TRBD1. This CDR3 has 15 amino acids. Germline-derived CDR1 and CDR2 are MGHRA and YSYEKL. After removal of 2 bases from V and 4 bases from J, the junction contained 5 bases not matched to a gene. The DNA of the CDR3 is TGCGCCAGCAGCCAACCGACAGGGGGCTTGTACGAGCAGTACTTC. It specifies CASSQPTGGLYEQYF.